This entry lists 7 T cell receptor beta chains sequenced from one sample in a study of CXCR3-negative and CXCR3-positive naive CD8 T cells. Via 5' RACE with UMI labels, TRB cDNA libraries were prepared. TCRdb re-called the 5' RACE reads and gives one entry per CDR3 protein, without DNA. The table for this sample gives 150,000 to 180,000 distinct CDR3 sequences. Findings and limits, study-wide: Hydrophobicity was higher for TRB CDR3s found in CXCR3-positive naive cells than in CXCR3-negative naive cells.

These TCRs are of unknown antigen specificity. The sample was naive CXCR3+ CD8+ T cells from blood. Subset meaning: CD45RO-CCR7+CD27+CD95- naive CD8+ T cells expressing CXCR3 (TNR3+). These TCRs come from a human donor in good health. Some clones in this sample may be carry-over from other donors' samples.

The chain links TRBV5-5 to TRBJ2-7; TCRdb lists TRBD1, though no DNA is available to test this call. The CDR3 has 14 amino acids. CDR1 is SGHKS, CDR2 YYEKEE, per germline (reference sequence). CDR3 sequence: CASSLDDRGYVQYF.

The chain recombines TRBV7-7 with TRBJ2-2; the D call of TRBD1 rests on TCRdb alone, since no DNA is present to check it. The germline V gene has CDR1 SSHAT and CDR2 FNYEAQ (reference sequence). The CDR3 sequence is 15 residues long. The CDR3 is CASSQGVPGTGELFF.

The chain has TRBV4-3 and TRBJ1-2; the TCRdb D gene call, TRBD1, has no DNA to confirm it. The V gene's germline CDR1 is LGHNA and CDR2 YSLEER. The CDR3 runs to 16 residues. The CDR3 region is CASSQGVWDSNYGYTF.

The rearrangement joins TRBV5-6 to TRBJ2-7; TCRdb designates TRBD1, a call that cannot be tested without DNA. Germline CDR1 is SGHDT and CDR2 is YYEEEE. The CDR3 has 14 amino acids. CDR3 protein: CASSPGTGTDEQYF.

This chain uses TRBV4-3 with TRBJ2-1; TCRdb lists TRBD2, though no DNA is available to test this call. CDR3 length: 18 amino acids. CDR1 is LGHNA and CDR2 is YSLEER in the germline V gene. The CDR3 here is CASSQGTNGGAGYNEQFF.

The J gene is TRBJ2-3, the V gene TRBV29-1; TCRdb returns TRBD1, unconfirmable since there is no DNA. The CDR3 covers 19 residues. CDR1 is SQVTM, CDR2 ANQGSEA, per germline. CDR3 protein: CSVEEGTAWGKSVTDTQYF.

This chain joins TRBV7-9 and TRBJ2-1. The CDR3 is 15 amino acids. The germline gives CDR1 SEHNR, CDR2 FQNEAQ (reference sequence). The chain's CDR3 is CASSLVLGIYNEQFF.